This entry is about one T cell receptor beta chain. The target antigen is unknown. The data originate from a study of cytomegalovirus exposure and HLA in healthy donors. Notes on the study in general: Most TCR beta V segments were productive about 87% or about 30% of the time in an earlier analysis.

This CDR3 has 15 amino acids. V lost 0 bases to trimming and J lost 5 bases; unmatched junction nucleotides: 3. Germline CDR1 and CDR2: LNHNV and YYDKDF (reference sequence). The PCR used 60 Vbeta and 13 Jbeta primers. The table came from immunoSEQ multiplex PCR; TCRdb's copy has only in-frame clones and leaves some out. Among about 82,000 clones listed, 70% to 85% were seen once. All donors participated as healthy donors of bone marrow. The chain employs TRBV15 and TRBJ2-2, with TRBD2 matching over 7 bases. The sequenced material came from PBMCs. The receptor's source is a human donor in good health. Here the CDR3 DNA reads TGTGCCACCAGCAGAGATAGCGGGCCAACCGGGGAGCTGTTTTTT. Protein sequence: CATSRDSGPTGELFF.